This T cell receptor beta chain is drawn from a study of cytomegalovirus exposure and HLA in healthy donors. PCR was performed using 60 Vbeta and 13 Jbeta primers. Assay: immunoSEQ multiplex PCR; the TCRdb copy retains only in-frame clones and omits some. With some 70,000 clones in the sample, the ten largest clones hold approximately 2.7%. With regard to this clone: Its antigen is not identified.

Study-level points and caveats: About 87% or about 30% of the time was how often most TCR beta V segments were productive, according to an earlier analysis. In vitro checks showed that three CMV-associated chains really do target CMV antigens.

The CDR3 has 12 residues. The germline V gene has CDR1 SGHRS and CDR2 YFSETQ. V gave up 7 bases and J gave up 5 bases, with 13 bases separating them. The sequenced material came from PBMCs. This receptor was taken from a man between 40 and 49 years old in good health and CMV-seronegative. This sequence joins TRBV5-1 and TRBJ2-7, with a weak D call TRBD2 (6 bases). The chain's CDR3 is CASQGPGDEQYF. The DNA for the CDR3 is TGCGCCAGCCAGGGCCCGGGGGACGAGCAGTACTTC. Based on the CDR3 plus reference TRBV5-1 and TRBJ2-7, the full variable domain is KAGVTQTPRYLIKTRGQQVTLSCSPISGHRSVSWYQQTPGQGLQFLFEYFSETQRNKGNFPGRFSGRQFSNSRSEMNVSTLELGDSALYLCASQGPGDEQYFGPGTRLTVT.